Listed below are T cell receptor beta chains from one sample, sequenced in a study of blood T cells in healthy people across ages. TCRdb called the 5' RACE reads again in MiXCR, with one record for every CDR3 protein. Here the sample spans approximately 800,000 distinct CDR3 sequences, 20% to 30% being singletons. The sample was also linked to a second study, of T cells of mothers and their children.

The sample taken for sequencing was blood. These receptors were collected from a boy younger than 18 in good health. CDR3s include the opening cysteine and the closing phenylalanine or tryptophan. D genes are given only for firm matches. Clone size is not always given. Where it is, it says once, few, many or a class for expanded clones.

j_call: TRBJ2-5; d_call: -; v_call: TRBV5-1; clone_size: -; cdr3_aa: CASSLTVTLQETQYF; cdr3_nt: TGCGCCAGCAGCTTGACAGTAACCCTCCAAGAGACCCAGTACTTC
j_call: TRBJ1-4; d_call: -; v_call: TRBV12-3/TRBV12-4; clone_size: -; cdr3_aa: CASSLAGVLEKLFF; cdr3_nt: TGTGCCAGCAGTTTAGCAGGGGTTCTTGAAAAACTGTTTTTT
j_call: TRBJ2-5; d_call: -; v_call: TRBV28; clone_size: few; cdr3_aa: CASRPNGGPQETQYF; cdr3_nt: TGTGCCAGCAGACCAAACGGGGGCCCACAAGAGACCCAGTACTTC
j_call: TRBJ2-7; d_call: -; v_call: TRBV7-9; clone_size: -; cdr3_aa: CASSLDRAVNNEQYF; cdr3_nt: TGTGCCAGCAGCCTAGACAGAGCGGTGAATAACGAGCAGTACTTC
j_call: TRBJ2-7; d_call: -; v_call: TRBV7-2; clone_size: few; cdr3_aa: CASSLELGPEQYF; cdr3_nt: TGTGCCAGCAGCTTAGAACTGGGACCCGAGCAGTACTTC
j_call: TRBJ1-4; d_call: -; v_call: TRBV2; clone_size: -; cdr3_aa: CASAAQAGEKLFF; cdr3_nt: TGTGCCAGCGCTGCCCAGGCAGGTGAAAAACTGTTTTTT
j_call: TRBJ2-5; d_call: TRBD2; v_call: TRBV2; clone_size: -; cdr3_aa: CASKGLAVQQETQYF; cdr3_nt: TGTGCCAGCAAAGGACTAGCGGTTCAACAAGAGACCCAGTACTTC
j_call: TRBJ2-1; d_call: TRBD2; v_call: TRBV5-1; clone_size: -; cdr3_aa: CASSLGGSPFYNEQFF; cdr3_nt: TGCGCCAGCAGCTTGGGCGGGAGTCCGTTCTACAATGAGCAGTTCTTC
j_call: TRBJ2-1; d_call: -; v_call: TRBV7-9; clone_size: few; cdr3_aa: CASSFNPGRGPYNEQFF; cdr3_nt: TGTGCCAGCAGCTTTAACCCGGGCAGGGGCCCCTACAATGAGCAGTTCTTC
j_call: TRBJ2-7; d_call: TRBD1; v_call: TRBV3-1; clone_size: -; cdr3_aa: CASSQGRTGPYEQYF; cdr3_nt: TGTGCCAGCAGCCAAGGGCGGACAGGACCCTACGAGCAGTACTTC
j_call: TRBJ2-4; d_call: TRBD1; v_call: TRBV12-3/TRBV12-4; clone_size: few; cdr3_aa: CASSGQDRDIQYF; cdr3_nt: TGTGCCAGCAGCGGACAGGACCGGGACATTCAGTACTTC
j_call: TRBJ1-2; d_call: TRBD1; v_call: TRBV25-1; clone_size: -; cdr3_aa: CASSEGGTGRNYGYTF; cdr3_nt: TGTGCCAGCAGTGAAGGAGGGACAGGACGGAACTATGGCTACACCTTC
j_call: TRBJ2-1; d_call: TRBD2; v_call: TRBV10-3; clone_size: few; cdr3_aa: CAISEGLAGRGEQFF; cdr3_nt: TGTGCCATCAGTGAAGGGCTAGCGGGGCGGGGTGAGCAGTTCTTC
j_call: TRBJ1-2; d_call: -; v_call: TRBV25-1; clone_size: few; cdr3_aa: CASSESGYSGRGYTF; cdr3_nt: TGTGCCAGCAGTGAATCTGGTTACTCGGGGAGAGGCTACACCTTC
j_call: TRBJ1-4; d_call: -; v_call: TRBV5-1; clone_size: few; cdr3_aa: CASRDMDEKLFF; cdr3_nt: TGCGCCAGCCGCGACATGGATGAAAAACTGTTTTTT
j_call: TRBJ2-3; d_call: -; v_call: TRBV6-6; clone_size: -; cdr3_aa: CASSQLRGSPGDTQYF; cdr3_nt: TGTGCCAGCAGCCAGTTGAGGGGGTCCCCGGGAGATACGCAGTATTTT
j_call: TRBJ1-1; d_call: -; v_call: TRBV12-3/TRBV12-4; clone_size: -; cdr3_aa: CASSRGEMNTEAFF; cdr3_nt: TGTGCCAGCAGCCGTGGGGAGATGAACACTGAAGCTTTCTTT
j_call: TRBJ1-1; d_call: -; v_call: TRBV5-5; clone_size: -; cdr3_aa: CASGSEDGLNTEAFF; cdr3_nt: TGTGCCAGCGGCTCGGAGGACGGACTGAACACTGAAGCTTTCTTT
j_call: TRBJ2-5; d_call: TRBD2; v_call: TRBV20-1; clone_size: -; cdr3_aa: CSASGGTSGKETQYF; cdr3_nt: TGCAGTGCTAGTGGGGGGACTAGCGGGAAAGAGACCCAGTACTTC
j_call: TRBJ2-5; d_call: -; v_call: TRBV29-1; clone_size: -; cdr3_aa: CSVGWVGGEETQYF; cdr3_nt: TGCAGCGTGGGATGGGTAGGGGGGGAAGAGACCCAGTACTTC
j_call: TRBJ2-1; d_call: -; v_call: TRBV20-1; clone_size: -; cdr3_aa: CSAVQGRNEQFF; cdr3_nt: TGCAGTGCTGTACAGGGAAGGAATGAGCAGTTCTTC
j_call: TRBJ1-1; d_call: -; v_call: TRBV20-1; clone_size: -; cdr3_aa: CSAPGGLNTEAFF; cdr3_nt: TGCAGTGCCCCAGGAGGTTTGAACACTGAAGCTTTCTTT
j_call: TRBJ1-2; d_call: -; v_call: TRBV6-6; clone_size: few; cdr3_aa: CASLPGGGYGYTF; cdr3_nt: TGTGCCAGCTTACCTGGCGGGGGTTACGGCTACACCTTC
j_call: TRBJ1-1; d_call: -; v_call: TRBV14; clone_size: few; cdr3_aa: CASSHGSGTEAFF; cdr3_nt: TGTGCCAGCAGCCATGGCAGCGGAACTGAAGCTTTCTTT
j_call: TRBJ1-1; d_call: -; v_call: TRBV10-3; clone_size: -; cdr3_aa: CAISEAVTEKAFF; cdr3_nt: TGTGCCATCAGTGAGGCAGTTACTGAAAAAGCTTTCTTT
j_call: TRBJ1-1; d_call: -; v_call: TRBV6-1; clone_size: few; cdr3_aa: CASSIRDTPMNTEAFF; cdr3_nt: TGTGCCAGCAGCATTAGGGACACCCCCATGAACACTGAAGCTTTCTTT
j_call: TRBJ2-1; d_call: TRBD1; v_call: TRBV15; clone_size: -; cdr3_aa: CATSRGPISGGEQFF; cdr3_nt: TGTGCCACCAGCAGAGGACCCATTTCAGGGGGCGAGCAGTTCTTC
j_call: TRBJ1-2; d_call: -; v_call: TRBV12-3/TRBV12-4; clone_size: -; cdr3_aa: CAIRREWNGYTF; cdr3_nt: TGTGCCATCCGACGGGAATGGAATGGCTACACCTTC
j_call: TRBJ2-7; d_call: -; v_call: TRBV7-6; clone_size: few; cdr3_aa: CASSLAGPGRQYF; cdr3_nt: TGTGCCAGCAGCTTAGCGGGACCGGGCCGGCAGTACTTC
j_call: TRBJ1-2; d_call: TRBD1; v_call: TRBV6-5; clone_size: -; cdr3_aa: CASRRGTVTDHGYTF; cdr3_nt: TGTGCCAGCAGACGAGGGACAGTTACGGATCATGGCTACACCTTC
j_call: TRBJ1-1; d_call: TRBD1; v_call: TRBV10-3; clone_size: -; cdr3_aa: CAVQPGDRKNTEAFF; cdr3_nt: TGTGCCGTCCAACCGGGGGACAGAAAGAACACTGAAGCTTTCTTT
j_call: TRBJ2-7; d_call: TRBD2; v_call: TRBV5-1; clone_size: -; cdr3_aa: CASSLERGGSEQYF; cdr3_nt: TGCGCCAGCAGCTTGGAACGCGGGGGGAGCGAGCAGTACTTC
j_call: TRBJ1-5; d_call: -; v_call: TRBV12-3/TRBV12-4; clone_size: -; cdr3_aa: CASSPREDQPQHF; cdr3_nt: TGTGCCAGCAGCCCCCGGGAGGATCAGCCCCAGCATTTT
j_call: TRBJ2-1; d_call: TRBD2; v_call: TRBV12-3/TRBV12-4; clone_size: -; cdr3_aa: CASRFTSGGNNEQFF; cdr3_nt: TGTGCCAGCAGGTTTACTAGCGGAGGGAACAATGAGCAGTTCTTC
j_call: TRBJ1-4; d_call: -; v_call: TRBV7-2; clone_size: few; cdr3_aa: CASSLGGTRGEKLFF; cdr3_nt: TGTGCCAGCAGCTTAGGGGGAACAAGGGGTGAAAAACTGTTTTTT
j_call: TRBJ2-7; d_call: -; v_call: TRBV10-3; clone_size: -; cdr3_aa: CAISEIGGVAYEQYF; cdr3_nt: TGTGCCATCAGTGAAATCGGGGGCGTAGCCTACGAGCAGTACTTC
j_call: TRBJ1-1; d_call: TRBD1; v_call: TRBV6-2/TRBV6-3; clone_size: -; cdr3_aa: CASVGLEGQTEAFF; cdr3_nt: TGTGCCAGCGTGGGCCTGGAGGGACAGACTGAAGCTTTCTTT
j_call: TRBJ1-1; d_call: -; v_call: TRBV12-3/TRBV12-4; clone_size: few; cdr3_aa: CASATVWDTEAFF; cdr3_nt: TGTGCCAGTGCGACGGTCTGGGACACTGAAGCTTTCTTT
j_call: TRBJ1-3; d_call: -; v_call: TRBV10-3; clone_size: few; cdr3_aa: CAISVGQPGTGNTIYF; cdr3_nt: TGTGCCATCAGTGTAGGACAGCCCGGTACTGGAAACACCATATATTTT
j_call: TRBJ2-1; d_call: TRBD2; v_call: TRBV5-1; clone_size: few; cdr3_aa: CASSSRTSGGEQFF; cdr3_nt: TGCGCCAGCAGCTCCAGGACTAGCGGGGGAGAGCAGTTCTTC
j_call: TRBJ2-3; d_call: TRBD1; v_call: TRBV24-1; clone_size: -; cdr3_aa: CATSGGQGVADTQYF; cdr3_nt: TGTGCCACCAGTGGAGGACAGGGAGTCGCAGATACGCAGTATTTT
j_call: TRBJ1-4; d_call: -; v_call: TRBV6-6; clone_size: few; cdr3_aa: CASSYAEAGRGEKLFF; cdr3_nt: TGTGCCAGCAGTTACGCCGAGGCGGGGCGGGGAGAAAAACTGTTTTTT
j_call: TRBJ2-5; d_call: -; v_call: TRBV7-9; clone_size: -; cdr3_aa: CASSPMGQYQETQYF; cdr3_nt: TGTGCCAGCAGCCCAATGGGACAATACCAAGAGACCCAGTACTTC
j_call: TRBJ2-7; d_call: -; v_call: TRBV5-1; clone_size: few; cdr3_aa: CASSLGAGADEQYF; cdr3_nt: TGCGCCAGCAGCTTGGGTGCGGGGGCAGACGAGCAGTACTTC
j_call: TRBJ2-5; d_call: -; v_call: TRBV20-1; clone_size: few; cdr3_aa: CSAPRFGGSETQYF; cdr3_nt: TGCAGTGCTCCCCGTTTTGGGGGATCGGAGACCCAGTACTTC
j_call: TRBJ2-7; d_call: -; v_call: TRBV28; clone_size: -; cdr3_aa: CASSLGARSSYEQYF; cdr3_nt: TGTGCCAGCAGTCTTGGCGCTCGGAGCTCCTACGAGCAGTACTTC
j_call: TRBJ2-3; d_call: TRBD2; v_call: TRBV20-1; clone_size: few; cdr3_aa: CSATSGSSTDTQYF; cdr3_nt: TGCAGTGCTACTAGCGGGAGCAGCACAGATACGCAGTATTTT